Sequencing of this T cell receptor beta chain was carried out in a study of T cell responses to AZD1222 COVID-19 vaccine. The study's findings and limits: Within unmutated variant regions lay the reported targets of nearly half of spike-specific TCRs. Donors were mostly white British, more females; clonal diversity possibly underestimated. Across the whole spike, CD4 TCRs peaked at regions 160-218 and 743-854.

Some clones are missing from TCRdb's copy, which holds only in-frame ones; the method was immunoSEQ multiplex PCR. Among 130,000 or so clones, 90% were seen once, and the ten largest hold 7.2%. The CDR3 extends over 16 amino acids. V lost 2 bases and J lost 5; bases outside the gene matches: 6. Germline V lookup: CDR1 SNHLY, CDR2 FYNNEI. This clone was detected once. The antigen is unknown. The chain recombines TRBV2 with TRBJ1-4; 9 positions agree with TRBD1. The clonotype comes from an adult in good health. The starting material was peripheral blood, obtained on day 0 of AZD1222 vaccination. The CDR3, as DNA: TGTGCCAGCAGTGAAATAATGGGGACAGGGAATGAAAAACTGTTTTTT. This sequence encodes CASSEIMGTGNEKLFF.